Described below is a single T cell receptor (beta chain) sequence and its context. The sample comes from a study of T cell changes during pregnancy in multiple sclerosis. Using immunoSEQ multiplex PCR, the repertoire was profiled, and TCRdb retains in-frame clones only, with some absent. The table includes about 59,000 clones, around 92% detected once. The sample was peripheral blood, taken in the first trimester of pregnancy. The receptor comes from a female donor with multiple sclerosis, enrolled in a pregnancy study.

CDR3 loop: CASSLLAGQPNTGELFF. The DNA for the CDR3 is TGTGCCAGCAGCTTACTAGCGGGACAACCGAACACCGGGGAGCTGTTTTTT. The rearrangement links TRBV7-9 to TRBJ2-2; TRBD2 matches 9 bases. Germline values: CDR1 SEHNR, CDR2 FQNEAQ (reference sequence). With V trimmed by 2 bases and J by 0 bases, 4 bases remained unmatched. CDR3 size: 17 residues.